The subject of this entry is one T cell receptor (beta chain). Its antigen is unidentified. The data derive from a study of T cells in Graves' hyperthyroidism and ophthalmopathy. Trimming removed 3 bases from V and 2 bases from J, with 14 bases in between. Germline V gives CDR1 SGHAT, CDR2 FQDESV (reference sequence). This CDR3 contains 15 residues. Researchers amplified the TCR beta CDR3 regions from RNA transcripts. Using the HTBI primer set, a first-round RT-PCR was run on the TCR CDR3. TCRdb re-derived calls from the multiplex PCR reads in MiXCR, one entry per CDR3 protein. The sample contains some 510,000 distinct CDR3 sequences, less than 25% of which appear only once. Findings and caveats of the study: Separation of ophthalmopathy from stable hyperthyroidism was achieved by a 13 V-J model. Ophthalmopathy was identified by the model a median about seven months ahead of onset.

The material sequenced was blood. The J gene is TRBJ2-7, the V gene TRBV11-1; D is possibly TRBD2 (6 bases). This sequence was found in a man between 18 and 29 years old with Graves' hyperthyroidism. As DNA, the CDR3 is TGTGCCAGCAGCTTCGGGGCTAGCGTTGCCTACGAGCAGTACTTC. Translated, it gives CASSFGASVAYEQYF.